The 15 T cell receptor beta chains given below trace back to one sample, sequenced in a study of identical twins. MiXCR was run by TCRdb on the 5' RACE reads, yielding one entry per CDR3 protein. The data hold 1.5 million to 2 million distinct CDR3 sequences, with about 32% observed a single time. Material: cord blood. Receptors originate from a newborn girl in good health.

Many counts were recorded for this clonotype. This chain links TRBV10-3 with TRBJ2-1, with 7 bases identical to TRBD2. V lost 0 bases to trimming and J lost 4 bases; unmatched junction nucleotides: 6. CDR1 and CDR2 from the germline V gene are ENHRY and SYGVKD. This CDR3 is 16 amino acids long. The CDR3: CAISESASGDYNEQFF. The CDR3 region has the DNA TGTGCCATCAGTGAGTCAGCCAGCGGGGATTACAATGAGCAGTTCTTC.

This sequence joins TRBV20-1 and TRBJ1-1; D remains unclear. The V gene's germline CDR1 is DFQATT and CDR2 SNEGSKA (reference sequence). CDR3 length equals 14 residues. V lost 1 base, J lost 3 bases, and 12 bases lay in between. CDR3 sequence (DNA): TGCAGTGCTAGAGTCCCCTACAAACACACTGAAGCTTTCTTT. Encoded protein: CSARVPYKHTEAFF.

The chain has TRBV9 and TRBJ2-7; 9 nucleotides align to TRBD2. Germline CDR1 is SGDLS and CDR2 is YYNGEE. The CDR3 has 15 residues. Trimming took 0 bases from V and 7 from J; bases not matched to a gene: 8. In nucleotides, the CDR3 is TGTGCCAGCAGCGTAGAAGCTAGCGGGGCCTTGGAGCAGTACTTC. It yields the protein CASSVEASGALEQYF.

V and J are TRBV6-5 and TRBJ2-1; the D is unclear. The CDR3 consists of 13 residues. CDR1 and CDR2 from the germline V gene are MNHEY and SVGAGI. Trimming left V 2 bases short and J 2 bases short, with 4 bases between. CDR3 protein: CASSYAAYNEQFF. DNA for the CDR3: TGTGCCAGCAGTTACGCCGCCTACAATGAGCAGTTCTTC.

This clonotype has ten or more counts. The chain combines TRBV6-5 with TRBJ2-1, with 7 bases that match TRBD2. V shed 8 bases and J 6 bases; nucleotides not matched to a gene: 10. The germline CDR1 and CDR2 sequences are MNHEY and SVGAGI. This CDR3 contains 14 residues. The CDR3 DNA sequence: TGTGCCAGCGGCCTAGCGGCCCTGGGCAATGAGCAGTTCTTC. Protein: CASGLAALGNEQFF.

A few counts support this clonotype. The chain uses TRBV7-2 and TRBJ2-1; 10 nucleotides match TRBD2. Germline assignment: CDR1 SGHTA and CDR2 FQGNSA. The CDR3 runs 18 residues. The V segment lost 1 base and the J segment 0 bases; nucleotides outside the gene matches: 6. Written as DNA, the CDR3 is TGTGCCAGCAGCTTAGGGGTACTAGCGGGGAGCTCCTACAATGAGCAGTTCTTC. This sequence encodes CASSLGVLAGSSYNEQFF.

This clonotype was counted between two and nine times. V gene TRBV28 combines with J gene TRBJ2-5, with 15 nucleotides matching TRBD2. Per germline, CDR1 MDHEN and CDR2 SYDVKM. V lost 7 bases to trimming and J lost 11 bases; unmatched junction nucleotides: 23. The CDR3 runs 19 residues. CDR3 loop: CASIPSPGLAGGVHNEQYF. The CDR3 bases are TGTGCCAGCATCCCCTCCCCCGGACTAGCGGGAGGGGTTCACAATGAGCAGTACTTC.

The chain combines TRBV18 with TRBJ2-3, with 7 bases lining up with TRBD1. Unmatched junction bases numbered 6, after V lost 3 bases and J lost 3 bases. Germline V gene sequence: CDR1 KGHSH, CDR2 LQKENI. CDR3 length equals 15 residues. The CDR3 DNA sequence: TGTGCCAGCTCACCGAGGGGGCCTAAGACAGATACGCAGTATTTT. This gives the protein CASSPRGPKTDTQYF.

J is TRBJ2-3 and V is TRBV6-1, with 12 bases lining up with TRBD2. The V and J ends lost 2 bases and 0 bases, in that order; junction bases with no gene match: 9. This CDR3 region has 19 residues. The germline CDR1 and CDR2 sequences are MNHNS and SASEGT. CDR3 in amino acids: CASSEPRTSGTLSTDTQYF. CDR3 nucleotide sequence: TGTGCCAGCAGTGAACCAAGGACTAGCGGGACCCTTAGCACAGATACGCAGTATTTT.

This clonotype was recorded once. This chain uses TRBV15 with TRBJ1-2; D remains ambiguous. Germline CDR1 reads LNHNV; CDR2 reads YYDKDF (reference sequence). V lost 5 bases and J 3 bases, leaving 25 bases between the germline ends. This CDR3 comprises 18 residues. The CDR3 DNA follows: TGTGCCACCAGCTTCCGGATGGGCCTCCACCCCTACTACTATGGCTACACCTTC. Translating gives CATSFRMGLHPYYYGYTF.

A few counts support this clonotype. V gene TRBV6-5 combines with J gene TRBJ1-5; D is unclear. V shed 2 bases and J shed 4 bases, with 6 bases lying between them. Per germline, CDR1 MNHEY and CDR2 SVGAGI. The CDR3 is made up of 13 amino acids. DNA for the CDR3: TGTGCCAGCAGTTACAGGGTGAATCAGCCCCAGCATTTT. Translating it yields CASSYRVNQPQHF.

CDR3 DNA: TGCGCCAGCAGCTTCCAGGGGGCGAGCCCCACAGATACGCAGTATTTT. It is translated as CASSFQGASPTDTQYF. The chain has TRBV5-1 and TRBJ2-3; TRBD1 matches 8 bases. This CDR3 region has 16 residues. V shed 2 bases and J 2 bases; nucleotides not matched to a gene: 7. Germline values: CDR1 SGHRS, CDR2 YFSETQ. The variable domain in full, with the rest retrieved from reference TRBV5-1 and TRBJ2-3, is KAGVTQTPRYLIKTRGQQVTLSCSPISGHRSVSWYQQTPGQGLQFLFEYFSETQRNKGNFPGRFSGRQFSNSRSEMNVSTLELGDSALYLCASSFQGASPTDTQYFGPGTRLTVL.

The V gene is TRBV20-1, the J gene TRBJ1-2, with D hard to call. The V end lost 5 bases, the J end lost 8 bases, and 18 bases lay between the germline ends. Germline V gene sequence: CDR1 DFQATT, CDR2 SNEGSKA (reference sequence). The CDR3 consists of 13 residues. In nucleotides, the CDR3 is TGCAGTGCTCCCCCGTCCGGGCGTGGAGGCTACACCTTC. Protein sequence: CSAPPSGRGGYTF.

There are a few counts of this clonotype. The chain couples TRBV24-1 to TRBJ2-5; 8 positions match TRBD2. CDR3 size: 13 residues. Germline lookup yields CDR1 KGHDR and CDR2 SFDVKD. V lost 10 bases to trimming and J lost 11 bases; unmatched junction nucleotides: 14. This CDR3 is CATSRAGVGEQYF. DNA of the CDR3: TGTGCCACAAGTAGAGCGGGAGTTGGAGAGCAGTACTTC.

The chain couples TRBV6-6 to TRBJ2-3; 12 positions agree with TRBD2. Germline lookup yields CDR1 MNHNY and CDR2 SVGAGI (reference sequence). V lost 2 bases and J lost 2; bases outside the gene matches: 5. CDR3 size: 17 residues. CDR3 sequence reads: CASSYRLAGGYTDTQYF. DNA for the CDR3: TGTGCCAGCAGTTACCGGCTAGCGGGGGGGTACACAGATACGCAGTATTTT.